Following are 18 T cell receptor beta chains from one sample sequenced in a study of T cells after yellow fever vaccination. TCRdb used MiXCR to reprocess the 5' RACE reads, holding one entry per CDR3 protein. The sample includes just under 600,000 distinct CDR3 sequences, approximately 13% seen only once; the top ten take over 13%. The material was PBMCs, obtained on the day of the yellow fever booster vaccination. Receptor source: a man aged 25 to 40 who received the YFV17D yellow fever vaccine.

The chain links TRBV12-3 or TRBV12-4 to TRBJ2-1; no clear D gene. This CDR3 is built from 12 residues. Between the trimmed V and J ends, which lost 1 base and 5 bases, there was a span of 3 bases. CDR3 bases: TGTGCCAGCAGTTTAGAAAACAATGAGCAGTTCTTC. Translated, it gives CASSLENNEQFF.

This clonotype has more than one count but fewer than ten. The V gene is TRBV19, the J gene TRBJ2-1, with TRBD1 identical over 8 bases. Looked up from germline, CDR1 is LNHDA and CDR2 is SQIVND (reference sequence). This CDR3 region has 15 residues. J lost 8 bases, V lost 1 base, and 7 bases had no gene match. CDR3 region: CASSIAPGQAYEQFF. The CDR3 bases are TGTGCCAGTAGTATAGCTCCGGGACAGGCTTATGAGCAGTTCTTC.

The V gene is TRBV20-1, the J gene TRBJ2-1; 7 bases are shared with TRBD2. This CDR3 spans 14 amino acids. With 5 bases clipped from V and 0 bases from J, the junction kept 4 bases outside the gene matches. Germline CDR1 reads DFQATT; CDR2 reads SNEGSKA (reference sequence). CDR3 sequence reads: CSAVGGSSYNEQFF. The CDR3 nucleotides are TGCAGTGCTGTCGGGGGGAGCTCCTACAATGAGCAGTTCTTC.

V and J are TRBV7-2 and TRBJ1-5, with D uncertain. With 3 bases removed from V and 0 bases from J, the gap between germline ends came to 12 bases. The CDR3 spans 16 residues. CDR1 and CDR2 (germline): SGHTA, FQGNSA. The CDR3 nucleotides are TGTGCCAGCAGCTTGGGCAGCCAGTATAGCAATCAGCCCCAGCATTTT. Amino acids: CASSLGSQYSNQPQHF.

V and J are TRBV6-1 and TRBJ2-5; D uncertain. The CDR3 is 13 residues long. V lost 10 bases, J lost 3 bases, and 15 bases lay in between. CDR1 and CDR2 (germline): MNHNS, SASEGT. DNA for the CDR3: TGTGCCACGTCCGGGCAGGCGGAAGAGACCCAGTACTTC. It is translated as CATSGQAEETQYF.

Only a few counts were recorded for this clonotype. The V gene is TRBV27, the J gene TRBJ2-7, with D uncertain. V gave up 1 base and J gave up 2 bases, with 9 bases separating them. The germline gives CDR1 MNHEY, CDR2 SMNVEV (reference sequence). The CDR3 is 14 residues long. CDR3 protein: CASSLLGSAYEQYF. The CDR3 DNA reads TGTGCCAGCAGTTTATTAGGAAGCGCCTACGAGCAGTACTTC.

This clonotype was counted between two and nine times. V gene TRBV5-6 combines with J gene TRBJ2-3, with D maybe TRBD2 (6 bases). V was pared by 0 bases and J by 1 base, with 12 bases between. The V gene's germline CDR1 is SGHDT and CDR2 YYEEEE. The CDR3 consists of 16 residues. This CDR3 reads CASSLDLQRGTDTQYF. The CDR3 region has the DNA TGTGCCAGCAGCTTGGATCTTCAGCGGGGCACAGATACGCAGTATTTT.

This clonotype was counted once. The rearrangement joins TRBV6-6 to TRBJ2-7; no definite D call. The CDR3 runs 13 residues. Germline CDR1 reads MNHNY; CDR2 reads SVGAGI (reference sequence). The V end lost 4 bases, the J end lost 6 bases, and 13 bases lay between the germline ends. CDR3 sequence (DNA): TGTGCCAGCAGTTTCGACTTGCCCTCCGAGCAGTACTTC. This codes for CASSFDLPSEQYF.

CDR3 nucleotides: TGTGCCAGCAGACAAAGGACTGTGAACACTGAAGCTTTCTTT. Amino acid sequence: CASRQRTVNTEAFF. This chain connects TRBV12-3 or TRBV12-4 to TRBJ1-1; D call uncertain. The CDR3 totals 14 residues. The germline V and J ends were trimmed by 6 bases and 0 bases, with 11 bases remaining between them.

This clonotype showed up many times. This rearrangement joins TRBV24-1 to TRBJ1-2; D ambiguous. This CDR3 is built from 13 residues. Germline V gene data show CDR1 as KGHDR and CDR2 as SFDVKD. V lost 5 bases and J 8 bases, leaving 14 bases between the germline ends. The CDR3 sequence is CATSGPAKYGYTF. CDR3 DNA: TGTGCCACCAGTGGGCCGGCCAAGTACGGCTACACCTTC.

The chain combines TRBV29-1 with TRBJ2-5; 7 bases match TRBD1. The CDR3 is made up of 14 amino acids. Losses at the gene ends were 7 bases for V and 7 bases for J; bases not matched to a gene: 15. Germline V CDR1 and CDR2: SQVTM, ANQGSEA. This CDR3 is CSARDSGGSGTQYF. The CDR3 DNA sequence: TGCAGCGCAAGGGACAGCGGTGGTTCGGGGACCCAGTACTTC.

This clonotype was detected only a few times. V and J are TRBV12-3 or TRBV12-4 and TRBJ1-6; possible D gene TRBD1, 6 bases. V dropped 5 bases and J dropped 6 bases, with 11 bases sitting between them. The CDR3 extends over 14 amino acids. The DNA for the CDR3 is TGTGCCAGCAGTACCCTGGACAGTAATTCACCCCTCCACTTT. It specifies CASSTLDSNSPLHF.

This clonotype was counted between two and nine times. The chain couples TRBV20-1 to TRBJ2-3; unclear D gene. The CDR3 extends over 14 amino acids. Deletions cut 6 bases from V and 2 bases from J, with 15 bases between. CDR1 DFQATT and CDR2 SNEGSKA come from the germline V gene (reference sequence). In DNA form, the CDR3 reads TGCAGTGCGAGAAGGCACCCTGTCACAGATACGCAGTATTTT. As protein: CSARRHPVTDTQYF.

This chain connects TRBV5-1 to TRBJ2-7; 11 bases fit TRBD2. From germline, CDR1 is SGHRS and CDR2 YFSETQ. Trimming cost V 1 base and J 5 bases; bases outside gene matches: 5. CDR3 size: 15 residues. CDR3 amino acids: CASSLNSGRAHEQYF. In DNA form, the CDR3 reads TGCGCCAGCAGCTTGAATAGCGGGAGGGCCCACGAGCAGTACTTC.

The chain carries TRBV6-1 and TRBJ1-2, with 7 bases aligning to TRBD1. The germline V gene encodes CDR1 MNHNS and CDR2 SASEGT. CDR3 length: 14 amino acids. The V and J ends lost 8 bases and 6 bases, in that order; junction bases with no gene match: 12. In DNA, the CDR3 is TGTGCCAGCGAGGAGGGGGCTGCTAGAGATGGCTACACCTTC. Amino acid sequence: CASEEGAARDGYTF.

The J gene is TRBJ2-3, the V gene TRBV7-9, with D unclear. This CDR3 is built from 13 residues. Trimming took off 5 bases at V and 2 bases at J, with 8 bases between the two ends. The germline CDR1 and CDR2 sequences are SEHNR and FQNEAQ (reference sequence). The CDR3 bases are TGTGCCAGCAGCAAATTCTCCACAGATACGCAGTATTTT. Its translation is CASSKFSTDTQYF. The full variable domain, in which reference TRBV7-9 and TRBJ2-3 provide the parts outside the CDR3, is DTGVSQNPRHKITKRGQNVTFRCDPISEHNRLYWYRQTLGQGPEFLTYFQNEAQLEKSRLLSDRFSAERPKGSFSTLEIQRTEQGDSAMYLCASSKFSTDTQYFGPGTRLTVL.

This rearrangement joins TRBV28 to TRBJ1-3, with D hard to call. This CDR3 region has 16 residues. The V end was cut by 2 bases, the J end by 0 bases, with 11 bases between. Germline V gives CDR1 MDHEN, CDR2 SYDVKM. The CDR3 protein is CASSLAGSISGNTIYF. Written as DNA, the CDR3 is TGTGCCAGCAGTTTAGCAGGATCGATCTCTGGAAACACCATATATTTT.

This clonotype has only a few counts. The chain links TRBV29-1 to TRBJ2-7; 8 nucleotides match TRBD1. This CDR3 region has 15 residues. J gave up 2 bases and V 6 bases, and 12 bases lay outside the gene matches. The germline V gene has CDR1 SQVTM and CDR2 ANQGSEA. CDR3 amino acids: CSVAGGYPLAYEQYF. CDR3 DNA sequence: TGCAGCGTGGCAGGGGGCTATCCCCTGGCCTACGAGCAGTACTTC.